This T cell receptor (beta chain) was sequenced for a study of beta chain features in type 1 diabetes. Points from the study as a whole: Patients with Type 1 diabetes showed moderately but significantly shorter TCRB CDR3s in all four CD4+ subsets.

Regarding this clone: Its antigen is unidentified.

This CDR3 is 14 amino acids long. Germline-derived CDR1 and CDR2 are SNHLY and FYNNEI. V gave up 3 bases and J gave up 3 bases, with 10 bases separating them. Sequenced material consisted of expressed TCRB transcripts (all of the isolated RNA was reverse transcribed). Roughly 3.6 million reads, on average, came from each naive, central memory and regulatory T cell sample. TCRdb's table, derived via immunoSEQ multiplex PCR, lists solely in-frame clones and lacks some. The sample includes under 300,000 clones, over 20% of them seen just once. Sequencing was done on a sample of naive CD4+ T cells from blood. The receptor was derived from a woman between 40 and 55 years old with type 1 diabetes. This chain uses TRBV2 with TRBJ2-3; D might be TRBD1 (7 bases). The CDR3 loop reads CASSDAGGTDTQYF. CDR3 DNA: TGTGCCAGCAGTGATGCAGGGGGGACAGATACGCAGTATTTT.